The 12 T cell receptor beta chains below were found in one sample sequenced in a study of high-grade serous ovarian cancer treatment subgroups (dated by TCRdb to the early 2020s). The tumor samples were collected prior to definitive surgery or chemotherapy. The library was built by means of the immunoSEQ multiplex PCR assay. What TCRdb holds here is the immuneACCESS table cut down to in-frame rearrangements. Part of the clones is not present; checked against another copy, under half of the missing clones reflect an unresolved V gene, and the others are unexplained. Across this sample there are roughly 10,000 clones, with 68% seen only once. The top ten clones comprise more than 3.5% of the sample. Sequencing was performed on tumor tissue. These TCRs come from a human donor with high-grade serous ovarian cancer.

The rearrangement joins TRBV19 to TRBJ2-5; TRBD1 matches at 8 bases. V trimming: 6 bases; J trimming: 0 bases; junction bases outside the gene matches: 12. Germline CDR1 reads LNHDA; CDR2 reads SQIVND (reference sequence). The CDR3 totals 17 residues. CDR3 in DNA: TGTGCCAGTAGCTCCCTCACATCAGGGGGCTACCAAGAGACCCAGTACTTC. Translated: CASSSLTSGGYQETQYF. The whole variable domain, remainder taken from reference TRBV19 and TRBJ2-5, is DGGITQSPKYLFRKEGQNVTLSCEQNLNHDAMYWYRQDPGQGLRLIYYSQIVNDFQKGDIAEGYSVSREKKESFPLTVTSAQKNPTAFYLCASSSLTSGGYQETQYFGPGTRLLVL.

V gene TRBV5-4 combines with J gene TRBJ2-1; D ambiguous. The V gene lost 3 bases and the J gene lost 14 bases, with 12 bases spanning the gap. The CDR3 contains 11 residues. Germline V gene lookup returns CDR1 SGHNT and CDR2 YYREEE (reference sequence). CDR3 sequence (DNA): TGTGCCAGCAGCTGGGCAGGCACGGAGTTCTTC. Residues: CASSWAGTEFF.

A few counts support this clone. The chain joins TRBV7-8 to TRBJ2-7, with TRBD2 matching 10 bases. Losses at the gene ends were 3 bases for V and 2 bases for J; bases not matched to a gene: 7. CDR3 length equals 16 residues. Germline V gene sequence: CDR1 SGHVS, CDR2 FQNEAQ. CDR3 bases: TGTGCCAGCAGCTTTATAATAGGACTAGCGGCCTACGAGCAGTACTTC. As protein: CASSFIIGLAAYEQYF. The variable domain in full, with the rest retrieved from reference TRBV7-8 and TRBJ2-7, is GAGVSQSPRYKVAKRGQDVALRCDPISGHVSLFWYQQALGQGPEFLTYFQNEAQLDKSGLPSDRFFAERPEGSVSTLKIQRTQQEDSAVYLCASSFIIGLAAYEQYFGPGTRLTVT.

A few counts support this clone. As DNA, the CDR3 is TGCAGCGTTGAAGGGTCCAATGAGCAGTTCTTC. As protein: CSVEGSNEQFF. The chain links TRBV29-1 to TRBJ2-1, with D unresolved. V lost 1 base and J 6 bases, leaving 4 bases between the germline ends. In germline, CDR1 is SQVTM, CDR2 ANQGSEA. The length of the CDR3 is 11 residues.

This chain links TRBV7-2 with TRBJ2-7; 13 nucleotides agree with TRBD2. The ends lost 4 bases at V and 2 bases at J; junction bases unmatched: 11. Germline values: CDR1 SGHTA, CDR2 FQGNSA. The CDR3 is 18 residues long. For the CDR3, the DNA is TGTGCCAGCAGCTACTCCCTACTAGCGGGAGGGTTACCCTACGAGCAGTACTTC. Protein product: CASSYSLLAGGLPYEQYF. Together with reference TRBV7-2 and TRBJ2-7, the CDR3 gives the full variable domain: GAGVSQSPSNKVTEKGKDVELRCDPISGHTALYWYRQSLGQGLEFLIYFQGNSAPDKSGLPSDRFSAERTGGSVSTLTIQRTQQEDSAVYLCASSYSLLAGGLPYEQYFGPGTRLTVT.

Comment on this clone: The junction departs from the called germline gene at one end, perhaps through a read error. The V call is TRBV7-7, the J call TRBJ1-5; D unclear. The CDR3 is made up of 13 amino acids. CDR1 is SSHAT, CDR2 FNYEAQ, per germline (reference sequence). CDR3 coding DNA: TGTGCTAGCAGCTCCGGGCTGGGACAGCCCCAGCATTTT. Protein sequence: CASSSGLGQPQHF.

The V call is TRBV5-1, the J call TRBJ2-6, with TRBD1 matching 7 bases. Germline V gene sequence: CDR1 SGHRS, CDR2 YFSETQ. The CDR3 covers 18 residues. The trim removed 4 bases at V and 0 bases at J, leaving 10 bases unmatched. DNA of the CDR3: TGCGCCAGCAGCAGATGGACAGGACTTAACTCTGGGGCCAACGTCCTGACTTTC. This gives the protein CASSRWTGLNSGANVLTF.

This clone ranks as medium-sized. The chain combines TRBV4-2 with TRBJ1-1, with 9 bases identical to TRBD1. From germline, CDR1 is LGHNA and CDR2 YNFKEQ. With 4 bases clipped from V and 7 bases from J, the junction kept 7 bases outside the gene matches. The CDR3 sequence is 14 residues long. CDR3 nucleotides: TGTGCCAGCAGCCCAACAGGGGGCCGAGATGAAGCTTTCTTT. Translated, it gives CASSPTGGRDEAFF.

The chain combines TRBV28 with TRBJ1-2; perhaps TRBD1 as D (5 bases). V was shortened by 2 bases and J by 8 bases, with 12 bases between the two germline ends. Germline CDR1 reads MDHEN; CDR2 reads SYDVKM. The CDR3 loop spans 13 amino acids. CDR3 sequence (DNA): TGTGCCAGCAGTTTAAGCAGGGCGGGCGGCTACACCTTC. Its protein is CASSLSRAGGYTF.

The J gene is TRBJ2-1, the V gene TRBV7-9, with TRBD2 matching 12 bases. CDR3 length: 14 residues. V shed 5 bases and J 11 bases; nucleotides not matched to a gene: 7. Germline lookup yields CDR1 SEHNR and CDR2 FQNEAQ (reference sequence). The CDR3 nucleotides read TGTGCCAGCAGCGCTGGACTAGCGGGAACTAAGCAGTTCTTC. Encoded protein: CASSAGLAGTKQFF.

V and J are TRBV6-5 and TRBJ2-5, with a possible D match to TRBD2 (5 bases). The CDR3 covers 13 residues. From germline, CDR1 is MNHEY and CDR2 SVGAGI. Trimming removed 6 bases at V and 7 bases at J, with 15 bases between. In nucleotides, the CDR3 is TGTGCCAGCAGCCCCGGGGTTGAGGGGACCCAGTACTTC. This sequence encodes CASSPGVEGTQYF.

The rearrangement joins TRBV7-8 to TRBJ2-7, with TRBD1 as a possible D gene (5 bases). CDR3 length equals 14 residues. Trimming shortened V by 5 bases and J by 3 bases, and 14 bases separated the two germline ends. CDR1 is SGHVS, CDR2 FQNEAQ, per germline. The CDR3 DNA reads TGTGCCAGCAGCCACAGTTCAGGGCTCTACGAGCAGTACTTC. As protein: CASSHSSGLYEQYF.